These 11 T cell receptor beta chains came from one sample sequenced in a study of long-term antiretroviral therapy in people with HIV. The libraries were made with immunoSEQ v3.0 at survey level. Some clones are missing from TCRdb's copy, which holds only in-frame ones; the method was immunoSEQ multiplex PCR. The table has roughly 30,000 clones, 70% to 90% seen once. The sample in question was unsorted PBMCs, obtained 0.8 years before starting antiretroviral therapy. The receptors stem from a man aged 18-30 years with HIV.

CDR3 bases: TGTGCCAGCAGCTTCCTAACAGGGAGCACAGATACGCAGTATTTT. Protein: CASSFLTGSTDTQYF. J is TRBJ2-3 and V is TRBV7-8, with D tentatively TRBD1 (6 bases). The CDR3 consists of 15 residues. Germline-derived CDR1 and CDR2 are SGHVS and FQNEAQ. V dropped 3 bases and J dropped 0 bases, with 10 bases sitting between them.

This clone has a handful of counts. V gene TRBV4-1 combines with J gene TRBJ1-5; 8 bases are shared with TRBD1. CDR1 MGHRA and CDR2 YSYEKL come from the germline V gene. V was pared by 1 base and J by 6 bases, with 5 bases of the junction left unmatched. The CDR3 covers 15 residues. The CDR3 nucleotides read TGCGCCAGCAGCCAAGTGACAGGGGACGTTCAGCCCCAGCATTTT. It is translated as CASSQVTGDVQPQHF.

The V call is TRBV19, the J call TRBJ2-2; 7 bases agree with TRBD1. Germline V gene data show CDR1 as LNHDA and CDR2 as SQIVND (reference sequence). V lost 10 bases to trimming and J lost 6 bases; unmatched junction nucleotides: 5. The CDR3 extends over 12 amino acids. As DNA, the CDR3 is TGTGCCACAATAGACAGGGCCGGGGAGCTGTTTTTT. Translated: CATIDRAGELFF.

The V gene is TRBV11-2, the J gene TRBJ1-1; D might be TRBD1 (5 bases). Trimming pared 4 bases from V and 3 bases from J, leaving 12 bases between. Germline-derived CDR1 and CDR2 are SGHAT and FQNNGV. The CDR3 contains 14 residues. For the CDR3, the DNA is TGTGCCAGCAGCTCATCAGGGACCCACACTGAAGCTTTCTTT. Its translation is CASSSSGTHTEAFF.

CDR3 protein: CASSQELGQASTNEKLFF. The CDR3 DNA sequence: TGCGCCAGCAGCCAAGAGCTCGGACAGGCATCAACTAATGAAAAACTGTTTTTT. The chain carries TRBV4-1 and TRBJ1-4; 7 bases match TRBD1. Trimming took 0 bases from V and 0 from J; bases not matched to a gene: 7. CDR1 MGHRA and CDR2 YSYEKL come from the germline V gene. The CDR3 totals 18 residues.

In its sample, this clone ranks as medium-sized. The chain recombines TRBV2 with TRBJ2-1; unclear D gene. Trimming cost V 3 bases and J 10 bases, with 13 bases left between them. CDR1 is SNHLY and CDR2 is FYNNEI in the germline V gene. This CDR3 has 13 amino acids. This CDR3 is CASSDRLPWEQFF. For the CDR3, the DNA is TGTGCCAGCAGTGATAGGCTTCCATGGGAGCAGTTCTTC.

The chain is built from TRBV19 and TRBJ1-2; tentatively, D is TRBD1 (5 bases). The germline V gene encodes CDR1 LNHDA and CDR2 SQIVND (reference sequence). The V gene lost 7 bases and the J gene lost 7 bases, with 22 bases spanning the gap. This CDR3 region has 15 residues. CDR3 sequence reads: CASKITGTADLGYTF. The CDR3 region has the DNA TGTGCCAGTAAAATCACCGGGACGGCGGACCTTGGCTACACCTTC.

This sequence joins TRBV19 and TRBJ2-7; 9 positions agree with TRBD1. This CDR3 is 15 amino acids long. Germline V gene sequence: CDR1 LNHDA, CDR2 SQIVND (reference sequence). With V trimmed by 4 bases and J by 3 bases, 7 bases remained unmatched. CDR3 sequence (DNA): TGTGCCAGTAGTAAAGACAGGGGGAACATCTACGAGCAGTACTTC. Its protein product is CASSKDRGNIYEQYF.

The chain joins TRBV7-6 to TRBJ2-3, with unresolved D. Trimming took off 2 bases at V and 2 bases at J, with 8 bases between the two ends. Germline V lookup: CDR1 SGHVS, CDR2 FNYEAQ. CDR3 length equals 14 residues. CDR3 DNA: TGTGCCAGCAGCTTACGCACGGACACAGATACGCAGTATTTT. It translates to CASSLRTDTDTQYF.

CDR3 nucleotides: TGTGCCAGCAGCGTAGCTTCAGGTCCATCCTACGAGCAGTACTTC. Its translation: CASSVASGPSYEQYF. This chain joins TRBV9 and TRBJ2-7; the D is unclear. CDR3 length equals 15 residues. The V gene lost 0 bases and the J gene lost 1 base, with 11 bases spanning the gap. The germline CDR1 and CDR2 sequences are SGDLS and YYNGEE.

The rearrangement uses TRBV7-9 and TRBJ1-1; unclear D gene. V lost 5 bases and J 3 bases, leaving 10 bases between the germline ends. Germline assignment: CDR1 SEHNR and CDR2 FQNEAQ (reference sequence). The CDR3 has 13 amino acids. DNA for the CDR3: TGTGCCAGCAGCGTGCCGGGAGACACTGAAGCTTTCTTT. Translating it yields CASSVPGDTEAFF.